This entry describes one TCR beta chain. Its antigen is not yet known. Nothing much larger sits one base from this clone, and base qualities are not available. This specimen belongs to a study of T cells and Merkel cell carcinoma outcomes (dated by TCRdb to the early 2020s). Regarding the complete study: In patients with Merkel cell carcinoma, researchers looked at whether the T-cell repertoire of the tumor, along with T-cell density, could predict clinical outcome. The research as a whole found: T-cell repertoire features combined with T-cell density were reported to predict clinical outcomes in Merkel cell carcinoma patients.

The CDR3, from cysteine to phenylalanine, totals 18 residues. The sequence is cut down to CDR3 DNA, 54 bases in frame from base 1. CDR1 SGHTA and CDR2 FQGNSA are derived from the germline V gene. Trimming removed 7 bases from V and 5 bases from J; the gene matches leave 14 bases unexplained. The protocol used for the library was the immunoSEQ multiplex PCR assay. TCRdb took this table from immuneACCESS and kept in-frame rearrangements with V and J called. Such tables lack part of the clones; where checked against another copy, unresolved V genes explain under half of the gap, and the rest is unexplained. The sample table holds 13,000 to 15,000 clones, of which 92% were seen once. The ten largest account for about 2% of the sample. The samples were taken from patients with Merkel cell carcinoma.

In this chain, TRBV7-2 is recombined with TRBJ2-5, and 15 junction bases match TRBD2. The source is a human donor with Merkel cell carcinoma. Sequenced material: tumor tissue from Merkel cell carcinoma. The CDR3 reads CASTRTSGGARFVETQYF. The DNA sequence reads TGTGCCAGCACCCGGACTAGCGGGGGGGCCAGGTTCGTCGAGACCCAGTACTTC.